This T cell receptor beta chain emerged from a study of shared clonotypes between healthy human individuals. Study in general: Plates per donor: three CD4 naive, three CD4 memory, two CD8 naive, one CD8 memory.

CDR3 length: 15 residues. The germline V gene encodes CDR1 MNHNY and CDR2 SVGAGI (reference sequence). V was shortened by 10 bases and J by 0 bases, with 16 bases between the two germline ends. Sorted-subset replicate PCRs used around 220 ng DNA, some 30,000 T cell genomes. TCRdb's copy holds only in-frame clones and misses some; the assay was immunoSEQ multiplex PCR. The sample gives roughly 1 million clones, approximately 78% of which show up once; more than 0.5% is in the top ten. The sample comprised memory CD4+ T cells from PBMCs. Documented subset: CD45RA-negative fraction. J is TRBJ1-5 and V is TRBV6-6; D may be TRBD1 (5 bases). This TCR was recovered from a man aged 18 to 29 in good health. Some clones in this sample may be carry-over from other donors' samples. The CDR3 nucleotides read TGTGCCACTGGGATCCAGGGAGGTAGCAATCAGCCCCAGCATTTT. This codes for CATGIQGGSNQPQHF.